The text below deals with one T cell receptor (beta chain). The germline V and J ends were trimmed by 8 bases and 6 bases, with 18 bases remaining between them. This CDR3 region has 14 residues. From germline, CDR1 is MNHNY and CDR2 SVGAGI (reference sequence). Recruits, aged about 18 to 95 years, lived in 20 to 30 US areas. Membership in each cohort depended on participant-reported clinical history. These data come from a study of blood T cell repertoires in COVID-19. Study-level information: Sources were T cells, B-cell-depleted T cells, or PBMCs; the material itself was cDNA or gDNA.

Under the authors' procedure: Quantification of nucleated cells was approximated via reference gene primer amplification. Sequencing used immunoSEQ multiplex PCR; TCRdb keeps in-frame clones, though not all of them. That table supplies the V and J calls and clone size; D and trimming were determined from the DNA. This sample has roughly 420,000 clones, with 70% to 90% found just once. The source material was PBMCs or T cells enriched from blood (not recorded which). The genes are TRBV6-6 and TRBJ2-3, with D maybe TRBD1 (7 bases). The TCR was taken from a woman aged 25 to 45 with acute COVID-19. CDR3 in DNA: TGTGCCAGCTCTCCGGGGGACAGCAGGGATACGCAGTATTTT. This encodes CASSPGDSRDTQYF.